This T cell receptor (beta chain) appears in the sequencing data of a study of beta chain features in type 1 diabetes. This CDR3 contains 13 residues. Trimming took off 2 bases at V and 9 bases at J, with 14 bases between the two ends. Germline V gene data show CDR1 as SGHDT and CDR2 as YYEEEE. In regard to this clone: Its antigen is unidentified.

Sequenced material consisted of expressed TCRB transcripts (all of the isolated RNA was reverse transcribed). The protocol was immunoSEQ multiplex PCR, while the TCRdb copy is restricted to in-frame clones and leaves out a portion. The data hold about 150,000 clones, with more than 9.5% observed a single time. Study outcomes and limitations: For patients, the naive, central memory and Treg TCRB repertoires appeared more alike than for healthy donors.

The receptor was isolated from a man aged 18-30 years in good health. Material for sequencing was central memory CD4+ T cells from blood. V usage is TRBV5-6 and J usage is TRBJ1-1; D gene unclear. Here the CDR3 reads CASSFKRLPQAFF. CDR3 in DNA: TGTGCCAGCAGCTTTAAACGGCTCCCACAAGCTTTCTTT. Using reference TRBV5-6 and TRBJ1-1 for the parts outside the CDR3, the full variable domain is DAGVTQSPTHLIKTRGQQVTLRCSPKSGHDTVSWYQQALGQGPQFIFQYYEEEERQRGNFPDRFSGHQFPNYSSELNVNALLLGDSALYLCASSFKRLPQAFFGQGTRLTVV.